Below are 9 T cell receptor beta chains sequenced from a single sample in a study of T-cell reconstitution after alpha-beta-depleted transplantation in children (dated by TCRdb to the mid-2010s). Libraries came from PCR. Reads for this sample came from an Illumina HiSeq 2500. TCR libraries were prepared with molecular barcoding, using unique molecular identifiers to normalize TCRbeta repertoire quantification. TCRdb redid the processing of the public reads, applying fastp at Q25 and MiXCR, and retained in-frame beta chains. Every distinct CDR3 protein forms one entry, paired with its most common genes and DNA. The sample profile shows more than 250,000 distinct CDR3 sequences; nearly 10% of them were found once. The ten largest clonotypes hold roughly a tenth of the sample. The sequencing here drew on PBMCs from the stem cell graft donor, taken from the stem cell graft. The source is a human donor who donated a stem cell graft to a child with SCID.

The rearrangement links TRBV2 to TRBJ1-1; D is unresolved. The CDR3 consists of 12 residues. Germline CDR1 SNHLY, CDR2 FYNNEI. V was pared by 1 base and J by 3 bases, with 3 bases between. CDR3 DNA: TGTGCCAGCAGTGAAGGGCACACTGAAGCTTTCTTT. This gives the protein CASSEGHTEAFF.

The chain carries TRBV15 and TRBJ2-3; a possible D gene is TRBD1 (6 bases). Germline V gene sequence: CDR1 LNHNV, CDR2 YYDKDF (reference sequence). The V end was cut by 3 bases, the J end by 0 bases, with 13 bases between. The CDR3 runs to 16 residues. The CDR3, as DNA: TGTGCCACCAGCAGGTTTTCACAGGGAAGCACAGATACGCAGTATTTT. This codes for CATSRFSQGSTDTQYF.

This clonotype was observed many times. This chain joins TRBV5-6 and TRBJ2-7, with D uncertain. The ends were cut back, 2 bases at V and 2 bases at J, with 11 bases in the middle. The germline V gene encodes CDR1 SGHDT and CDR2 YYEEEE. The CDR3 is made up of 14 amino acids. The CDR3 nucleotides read TGTGCCAGCAGCTTAGTACCCCTTACCTACGAGCAGTACTTC. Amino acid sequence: CASSLVPLTYEQYF.

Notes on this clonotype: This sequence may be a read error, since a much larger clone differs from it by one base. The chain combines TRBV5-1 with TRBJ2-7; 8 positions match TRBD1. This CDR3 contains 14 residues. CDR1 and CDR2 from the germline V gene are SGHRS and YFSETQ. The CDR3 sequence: CPSSLTGVDYEQYF. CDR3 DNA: TGCCCCAGCAGCTTGACAGGGGTAGACTACGAGCAGTACTTC.

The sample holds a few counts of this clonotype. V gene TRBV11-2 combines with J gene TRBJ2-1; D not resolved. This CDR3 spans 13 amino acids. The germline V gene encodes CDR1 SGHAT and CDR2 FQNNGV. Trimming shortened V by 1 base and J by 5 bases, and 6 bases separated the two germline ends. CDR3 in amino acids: CASSLVSHNEQFF. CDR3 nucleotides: TGTGCCAGCAGCTTAGTTAGCCACAATGAGCAGTTCTTC.

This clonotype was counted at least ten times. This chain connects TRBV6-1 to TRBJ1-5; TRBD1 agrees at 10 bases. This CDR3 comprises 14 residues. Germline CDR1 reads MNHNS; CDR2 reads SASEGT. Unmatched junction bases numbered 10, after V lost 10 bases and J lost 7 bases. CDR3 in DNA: TGTGCCATTCACGGACAGGGGGTCGGGCAGCCCCAGCATTTT. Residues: CAIHGQGVGQPQHF.

The CDR3 sequence is CASSETAPHSGANVLTF. The DNA for the CDR3 is TGTGCCAGCAGTGAAACAGCCCCTCATTCGGGGGCCAACGTCCTGACTTTC. The chain joins TRBV25-1 to TRBJ2-6; D gene unclear. The germline V gene encodes CDR1 MGHDK and CDR2 SYGVNS. V was pared by 2 bases and J by 4 bases, with 15 bases between. The CDR3 is made up of 17 amino acids.

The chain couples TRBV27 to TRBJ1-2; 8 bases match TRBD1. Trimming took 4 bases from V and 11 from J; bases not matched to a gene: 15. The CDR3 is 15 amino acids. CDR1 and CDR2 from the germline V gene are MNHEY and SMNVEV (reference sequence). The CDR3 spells CASSSGGQGWVRYTF. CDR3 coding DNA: TGTGCCAGCAGTTCCGGCGGACAGGGATGGGTGAGGTACACCTTC.

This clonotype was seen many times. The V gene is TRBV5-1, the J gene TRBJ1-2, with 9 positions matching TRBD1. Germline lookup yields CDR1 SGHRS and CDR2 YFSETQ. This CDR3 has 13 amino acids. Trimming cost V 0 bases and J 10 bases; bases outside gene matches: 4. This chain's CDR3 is CASSLDTGGVYTF. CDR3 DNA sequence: TGCGCCAGCAGCTTGGATACAGGGGGCGTCTACACCTTC.